This record looks at one T cell receptor (beta chain) sequence and its context. Its binding antigen is unknown. No clone much larger than this one lies a single base away; base qualities are absent. This sample stems from a study of blood T cell repertoires in COVID-19 (dated by TCRdb to 2020 to 2021). For the study in its entirety: Collaborator samples came from the United States, Italy and Spain and covered acute and convalescent phases of COVID-19. Nearly every sample came with metadata listing a de-identified subject ID, COVID-19 status, age in years and sex. Deeply sampled blood TCRbeta repertoires from subjects exposed to, actively infected with, or recovered from COVID-19 were included in the dataset. The repertoires were released in a freely available public database meant as a resource for research on the immune response to SARS-CoV-2. Where available, HLA class I and class II types were obtained from metadata supplied by the sample provider rather than from assay-based typing. Samples were obtained from the ongoing ImmuneRACE study (first 160 participants) and from some 1,200 subjects provided by 6 global collaborators. The prospective study material was composed of cDNA or gDNA derived from T cells, B-cell-depleted T cells, or PBMCs.

TCRbeta CDR3 regions were amplified from genomic DNA using the immunoSEQ Assay, a bias-controlled multiplex PCR. The original methods were these. The number of nucleated cells in each sample was estimated by amplification of reference gene primers within the assay. To quantify the absolute abundance of each unique TCRbeta CDR3 rearrangement, sequence reads were collapsed and filtered. For each sample, productive Simpson clonality was calculated by taking the square root of Simpson's diversity index across productive rearrangements. This is the immuneACCESS table as TCRdb keeps it, with only in-frame sequences that have V and J called. A part of the clones is gone; compared with another copy, unresolved V genes explain less than half, and the rest is unexplained. D and trimming were read from the DNA, whereas the V and J calls and clone size are those reported in that table. Counted in this sample were a few hundred thousand clones; roughly 87% of them appeared once. Clones ranked in the top ten supply almost 3% of the sample.

Beyond this particular receptor, the publication reports: How much clinical and demographic metadata was included differed by source and by participant, and the metadata was provided uncurated.

From a lookup of the germline V gene (reference sequence), CDR1 and CDR2 are MNHNY and SVGAGI. Germline trimming: 8 bases from V, 8 bases from J; junction bases outside gene matches: 8. From the cysteine up to the phenylalanine, the CDR3 has a length of 13 residues. The CDR3 DNA has 39 bases and is translated from base 1. Participants in the prospective study were aged roughly 18 to 95 years, lived in more than 20 United States geographic areas, and enrolled through a virtual design. To assign participants to cohorts, the prospective study relied on clinical history that participants themselves reported in a screening survey and a study questionnaire. Recovered participants in ImmuneRACE Cohort 3 were defined as having two consecutive negative NP/OP PCR tests, clearance from a healthcare professional, or resolution of symptoms. Mobile phlebotomists in the prospective study collected whole blood, serum and a nasopharyngeal or oropharyngeal swab from every participant. Additional blood draws and questionnaires over an approximately two-month period could optionally be provided by prospective study participants. Before DNA extraction, blood samples from the prospective study were shipped at room temperature or frozen.

The V and J genes are TRBV6-6 and TRBJ1-4; 7 bases in the junction line up with TRBD1. The TCR sequence derives from a woman in her twenties or thirties who had recovered from COVID-19. The sample consisted of PBMCs or T cells enriched from blood (not recorded which). The bases are TGTGCCAGCCGCTACCAGGGGGACGAAAAACTGTTTTTT. Translation gives CASRYQGDEKLFF.